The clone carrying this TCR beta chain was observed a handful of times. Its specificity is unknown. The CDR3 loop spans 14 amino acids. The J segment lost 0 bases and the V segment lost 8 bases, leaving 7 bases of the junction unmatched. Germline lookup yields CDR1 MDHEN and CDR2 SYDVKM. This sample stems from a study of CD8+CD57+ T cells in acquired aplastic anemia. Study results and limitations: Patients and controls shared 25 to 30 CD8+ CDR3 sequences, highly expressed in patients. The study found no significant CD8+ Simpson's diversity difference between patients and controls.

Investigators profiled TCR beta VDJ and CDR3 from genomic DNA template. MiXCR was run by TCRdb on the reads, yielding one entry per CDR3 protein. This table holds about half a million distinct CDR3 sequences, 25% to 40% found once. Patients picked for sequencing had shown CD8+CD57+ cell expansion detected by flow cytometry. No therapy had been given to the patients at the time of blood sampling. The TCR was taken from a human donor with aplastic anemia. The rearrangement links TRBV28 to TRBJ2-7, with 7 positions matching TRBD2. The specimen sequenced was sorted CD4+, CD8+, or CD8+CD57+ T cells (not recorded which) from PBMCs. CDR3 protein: CASETSDRSYEQYF. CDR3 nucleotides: TGTGCCAGCGAAACTAGCGATCGCTCCTACGAGCAGTACTTC.